This TCR beta chain was found in a study of cytomegalovirus exposure and HLA in healthy donors. Primers included in the PCR were 60 Vbeta and 13 Jbeta primers. The assay was immunoSEQ multiplex PCR, and TCRdb's table has in-frame clones only and misses some. The data show about 130,000 clones, with around four fifths seen just once and over 1% held by the top ten. Comment on this clone: Its antigen remains unidentified.

General study points: A previous analysis found most TCR beta V segments productive roughly 87% or roughly 30% of the time. An observed cluster of highly shared sequence variants was recorded as a likely sequencing artifact. High specificity and sensitivity for cytomegalovirus status were reported for the classifier.

Germline V gene lookup returns CDR1 SGHRS and CDR2 YFSETQ. The CDR3 has 16 residues. Trimming cost V 6 bases and J 4 bases; bases outside gene matches: 11. This chain uses TRBV5-1 with TRBJ2-2; 8 bases align to TRBD2. Sample: PBMCs. The sequence derives from a human donor in good health. The CDR3 DNA reads TGCGCCAGCAACTTAGGAACTAGCGGAATCACCGGGGAGCTGTTTTTT. It is translated as CASNLGTSGITGELFF.